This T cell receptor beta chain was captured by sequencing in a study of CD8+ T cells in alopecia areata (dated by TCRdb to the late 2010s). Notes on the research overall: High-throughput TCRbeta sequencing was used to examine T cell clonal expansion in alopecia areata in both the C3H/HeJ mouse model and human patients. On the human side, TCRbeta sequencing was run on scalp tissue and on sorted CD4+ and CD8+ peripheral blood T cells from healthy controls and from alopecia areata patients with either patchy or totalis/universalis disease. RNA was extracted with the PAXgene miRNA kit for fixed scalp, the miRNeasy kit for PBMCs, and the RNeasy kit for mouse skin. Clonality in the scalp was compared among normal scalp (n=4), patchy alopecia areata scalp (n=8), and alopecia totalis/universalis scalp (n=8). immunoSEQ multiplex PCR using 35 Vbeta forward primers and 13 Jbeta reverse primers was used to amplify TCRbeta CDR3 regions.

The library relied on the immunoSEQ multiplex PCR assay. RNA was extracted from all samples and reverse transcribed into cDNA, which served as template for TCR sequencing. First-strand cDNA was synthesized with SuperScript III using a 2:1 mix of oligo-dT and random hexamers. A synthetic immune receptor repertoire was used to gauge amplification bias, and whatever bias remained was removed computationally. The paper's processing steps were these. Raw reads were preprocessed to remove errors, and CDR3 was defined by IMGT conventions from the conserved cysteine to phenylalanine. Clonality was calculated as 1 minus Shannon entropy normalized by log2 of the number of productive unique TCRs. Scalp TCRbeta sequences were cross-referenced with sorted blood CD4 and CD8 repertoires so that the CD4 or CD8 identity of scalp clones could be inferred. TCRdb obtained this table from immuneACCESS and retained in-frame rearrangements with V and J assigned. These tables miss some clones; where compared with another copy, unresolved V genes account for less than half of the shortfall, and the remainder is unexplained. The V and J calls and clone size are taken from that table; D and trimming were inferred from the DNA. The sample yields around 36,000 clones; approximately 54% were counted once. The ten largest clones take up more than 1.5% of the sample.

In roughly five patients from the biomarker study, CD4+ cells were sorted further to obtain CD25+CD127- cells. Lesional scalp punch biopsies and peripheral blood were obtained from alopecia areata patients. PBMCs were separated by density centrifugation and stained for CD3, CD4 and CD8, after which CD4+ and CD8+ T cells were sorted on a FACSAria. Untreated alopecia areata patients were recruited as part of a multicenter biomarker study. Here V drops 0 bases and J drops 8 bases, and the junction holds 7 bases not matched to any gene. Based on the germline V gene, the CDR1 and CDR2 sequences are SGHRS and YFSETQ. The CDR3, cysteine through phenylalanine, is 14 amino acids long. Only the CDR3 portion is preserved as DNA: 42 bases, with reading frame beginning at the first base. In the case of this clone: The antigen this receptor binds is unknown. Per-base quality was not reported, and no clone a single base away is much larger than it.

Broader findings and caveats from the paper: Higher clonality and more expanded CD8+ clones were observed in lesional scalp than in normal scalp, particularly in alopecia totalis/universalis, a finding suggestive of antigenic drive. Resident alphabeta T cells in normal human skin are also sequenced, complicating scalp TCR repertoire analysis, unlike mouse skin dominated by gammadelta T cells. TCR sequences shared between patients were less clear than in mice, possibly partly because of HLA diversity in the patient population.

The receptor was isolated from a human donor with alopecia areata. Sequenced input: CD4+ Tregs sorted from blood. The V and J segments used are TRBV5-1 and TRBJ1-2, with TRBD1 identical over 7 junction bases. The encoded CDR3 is CASSLDTGEVGYTF. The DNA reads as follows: TGCGCCAGCAGCTTGGATACAGGGGAGGTCGGCTACACCTTC.